This TCR beta chain was captured in a study of technical replicates of blood from several donors. The CDR3 covers 14 residues. CDR1 is SGHRS and CDR2 is YFSETQ in the germline V gene. The V end lost 1 base, the J end lost 6 bases, and 14 bases lay between the germline ends. Clones were sequenced by immunoSEQ multiplex PCR, and TCRdb holds only the in-frame ones, with some missing. This table has around 80,000 clones, roughly 93% appearing once. The TCR sequence derives from a human donor in good health. V and J are TRBV5-1 and TRBJ2-7, with a possible D match to TRBD2 (5 bases). The sample taken for sequencing was T cells isolated from PBMCs. Written as DNA, the CDR3 is TGCGCCAGCAGCTTGTTGCGGTCAGAGGGCGAGCAGTACTTC. It specifies CASSLLRSEGEQYF.